This T cell receptor (beta chain) was sequenced for a study of beta chain features in type 1 diabetes. Study details: Age and gender were similar between patients and healthy donors, as were cell yields.

This clone occurred a few times. The V gene's germline CDR1 is KGHSH and CDR2 LQKENI. The CDR3 has 16 amino acids. The junction had 9 bases not matched to a gene; V was cut back by 3 bases and J by 6 bases. The isolated RNA, all of it, was reverse transcribed, so expressed TCRB transcripts were what got sequenced. Only in-frame clones appear in the TCRdb table, and some are missing; sequencing was by immunoSEQ multiplex PCR. Among hundreds of thousands of clones, about a sixth were seen once, and the ten largest hold 0.023%. Sample: naive CD4+ T cells from blood. The genes are TRBV18 and TRBJ1-1, with 11 bases aligning to TRBD1. The TCR sequence derives from a woman between 18 and 29 years old in good health. CDR3 in DNA: TGTGCCAGCTCACCCCAAGGGACAGGGGGTATGGCTGAAGCTTTCTTT. Encoded protein: CASSPQGTGGMAEAFF.